The 29 T cell receptor beta chains below come from one sample, sequenced in a study of response to subunit inactivated influenza vaccine. TCRdb reprocessed the RT-PCR reads via MiXCR and lists one record per CDR3 protein. The table includes hundreds of thousands of distinct CDR3 sequences, around 22% detected once. This specimen consisted of PBMCs from blood, obtained less than 22 months after vaccination. The receptors originated from a man between 50 and 70 years old who received an inactivated influenza vaccine.

In this sample, this clonotype turned up many times. This sequence joins TRBV12-3 or TRBV12-4 and TRBJ2-3; a weak D match, TRBD2 (6 bases). This CDR3 is built from 13 residues. Trimming stripped 6 bases from V and 9 bases from J, with 16 bases between. The DNA of the CDR3 is TGTGCCAGCAGGCCCGACCGGGGGAACACGCAGTATTTT. Its translation is CASRPDRGNTQYF.

This clonotype has more than one count but fewer than ten. This chain uses TRBV4-3 with TRBJ1-3; the D is unclear. CDR1 LGHNA and CDR2 YSLEER come from the germline V gene. The V end was cut by 1 base, the J end by 2 bases, with 15 bases between. CDR3 length: 17 amino acids. Here the CDR3 DNA reads TGCGCCAGCAGCCAAGCTTCGGTGAAACACCCTGGAAACACCATATATTTT. Translating it yields CASSQASVKHPGNTIYF.

This clonotype came up a few times. CDR3: CASSTRGQGAIGELFF. CDR3 bases: TGTGCCAGCAGTACCCGGGGACAGGGGGCGATCGGCGAGCTGTTTTTT. The rearrangement joins TRBV12-3 or TRBV12-4 to TRBJ2-2; TRBD1 matches at 12 bases. The junction had 12 bases not matched to a gene; V was cut back by 5 bases and J by 11 bases. The length of the CDR3 is 16 residues.

This chain links TRBV24-1 with TRBJ2-1; 12 bases are a match to TRBD2. Trimming took 4 bases from V and 4 from J; bases not matched to a gene: 4. The CDR3 loop spans 16 amino acids. CDR1 and CDR2 (germline): KGHDR, SFDVKD. In DNA, the CDR3 is TGTGCCACCAGTGACGCCGGGACTAGCGGGTACAATGAGCAGTTCTTC. The encoded protein is CATSDAGTSGYNEQFF.

This chain connects TRBV20-1 to TRBJ1-2; 9 positions match TRBD1. V was pared by 3 bases and J by 2 bases, with 7 bases of the junction left unmatched. This CDR3 region has 15 residues. Looked up from germline, CDR1 is DFQATT and CDR2 is SNEGSKA (reference sequence). CDR3 bases: TGCAGTGCTAGGGCCCCGGGACAGGGAAACTATGGCTACACCTTC. This gives the protein CSARAPGQGNYGYTF.

This clonotype was recorded at least ten times. The J gene is TRBJ1-5, the V gene TRBV4-1; D not certain. Germline V gene lookup returns CDR1 MGHRA and CDR2 YSYEKL. Trimming shortened V by 3 bases and J by 7 bases, and 10 bases separated the two germline ends. The CDR3 has 13 amino acids. This CDR3 is CASSQSRNQPQHF. The CDR3 nucleotides are TGCGCCAGCAGCCAGTCTAGAAACCAGCCCCAGCATTTT.

The chain employs TRBV9 and TRBJ2-3; 10 bases match TRBD2. J was trimmed by 4 bases and V by 2 bases; bases with no gene match: 7. Germline CDR1 SGDLS, CDR2 YYNGEE. The CDR3 extends over 16 amino acids. CDR3 protein: CASSVGAGGWPDTQYF. The DNA of the CDR3 is TGTGCCAGCAGCGTTGGAGCGGGGGGGTGGCCAGATACGCAGTATTTT.

The rearrangement uses TRBV20-1 and TRBJ2-1, with 10 bases lining up with TRBD2. V was pared by 6 bases and J by 0 bases, with 5 bases of the junction left unmatched. Germline loops: CDR1 DFQATT, CDR2 SNEGSKA (reference sequence). There are 15 residues in the CDR3. CDR3 nucleotides: TGCAGTGCCCCGGGACTAGCGTCCTCCTACAATGAGCAGTTCTTC. Translated: CSAPGLASSYNEQFF.

In this sample, this clonotype turned up a few times. CDR3 region: CASREQGFENTEAFF. The CDR3 DNA follows: TGCGCCAGCAGAGAACAGGGGTTCGAGAACACTGAAGCTTTCTTT. J is TRBJ1-1 and V is TRBV5-1; 7 nucleotides line up with TRBD1. Germline V gene lookup returns CDR1 SGHRS and CDR2 YFSETQ. Unmatched junction bases numbered 8, after V lost 5 bases and J lost 1 base. This CDR3 is 15 amino acids long.

This chain uses TRBV5-1 with TRBJ2-7; TRBD1 agrees at 9 bases. Germline assignment: CDR1 SGHRS and CDR2 YFSETQ. The J segment lost 2 bases and the V segment lost 4 bases, leaving 7 bases of the junction unmatched. The CDR3 has 15 amino acids. CDR3 nucleotides: TGCGCCAGCAGCGCCTGGACAGGGGCTACCTACGAGCAGTACTTC. Translation: CASSAWTGATYEQYF.

This clonotype has just a few counts. This chain's CDR3 is CASGAARETQYF. CDR3 nucleotides: TGTGCCAGCGGGGCGGCGAGGGAGACCCAGTACTTC. The chain joins TRBV12-3 or TRBV12-4 to TRBJ2-5; tentative D call: TRBD1 (5 bases). Trimming shortened V by 8 bases and J by 5 bases, and 12 bases separated the two germline ends. The CDR3 runs 12 residues.

CDR3 in DNA: TGTGCCAGCAGCTCCCATCCCGGGACTAGCGGAGAGTACGAGCAGTACTTC. This sequence encodes CASSSHPGTSGEYEQYF. The chain links TRBV5-5 to TRBJ2-7; 11 nucleotides match TRBD2. CDR3 length: 17 residues. Germline values: CDR1 SGHKS, CDR2 YYEKEE (reference sequence). Trimming cost V 3 bases and J 4 bases; bases outside gene matches: 12.

This clonotype has a count of ten or more. The CDR3 bases are TGTGCCTGGAGTGTGTGGGGCCAGCCCCAGCATTTT. Its translation: CAWSVWGQPQHF. The chain recombines TRBV30 with TRBJ1-5; D is possibly TRBD1 (5 bases). Deletions cut 0 bases from V and 7 bases from J, with 7 bases between. In germline, CDR1 is GTSNPN, CDR2 SVGIG (reference sequence). The CDR3 is 12 residues long.

This clonotype was seen only a few times. CDR3 sequence: CSVRDGSTGELFF. The CDR3 DNA follows: TGCAGCGTCCGGGACGGAAGCACCGGGGAGCTGTTTTTT. The chain links TRBV29-1 to TRBJ2-2; D is tentatively TRBD1 or TRBD2 (5 bases each). Per germline, CDR1 SQVTM and CDR2 ANQGSEA. V was cut by 6 bases and J by 4 bases, with 12 bases left in between. This CDR3 comprises 13 residues.

This sequence joins TRBV10-3 and TRBJ1-2, with TRBD1 matching 7 bases. CDR3 length: 12 amino acids. V shed 2 bases, J shed 10 bases, and the junction held 4 bases outside the gene matches. Germline CDR1 ENHRY, CDR2 SYGVKD. The CDR3 region is CAISEPGQNYTF. The CDR3 coding sequence is TGTGCCATCAGTGAGCCGGGACAGAACTACACCTTC.

This clonotype was counted a few times. The chain recombines TRBV20-1 with TRBJ2-3; TRBD1 might be the D (6 bases). This CDR3 has 14 amino acids. The V end lost 4 bases, the J end lost 6 bases, and 17 bases lay between the germline ends. Germline V gene data show CDR1 as DFQATT and CDR2 as SNEGSKA (reference sequence). The CDR3 region is CSATRGQRKDTQYF. CDR3 bases: TGCAGTGCTACCAGGGGCCAAAGGAAGGATACGCAGTATTTT.

The chain uses TRBV14 and TRBJ1-1; D unclear. Germline values: CDR1 SGHDN, CDR2 FVKESK. The germline V and J ends were trimmed by 1 base and 4 bases, with 4 bases remaining between them. The CDR3 consists of 12 residues. The CDR3, as DNA: TGTGCCAGCAGCCAAGCCCGCACTGAAGCTTTCTTT. As protein: CASSQARTEAFF.

The chain links TRBV27 to TRBJ2-3, with unresolved D. Per the germline V gene, CDR1 is MNHEY and CDR2 is SMNVEV (reference sequence). CDR3 length equals 9 residues. Trimming left V 5 bases short and J 10 bases short, with 4 bases between. CDR3 sequence reads: CASSPPQYF. The CDR3 region has the DNA TGTGCCAGCAGTCCTCCGCAGTATTTT.

The V and J genes are TRBV5-1 and TRBJ1-1; TRBD1 matches at 9 bases. This CDR3 is built from 17 residues. CDR1 is SGHRS, CDR2 YFSETQ, per germline. Germline trimming cut 0 bases from V and 1 base from J; bases unmatched to any gene: 7. The CDR3 DNA reads TGCGCCAGCAGCTTGGATACAACAGGGGGCTCGAACACTGAAGCTTTCTTT. It specifies CASSLDTTGGSNTEAFF.

The sample holds many counts of this clonotype. This rearrangement joins TRBV10-3 to TRBJ2-4, with D perhaps TRBD1 (7 bases). The CDR3 has 16 amino acids. Deletions cut 0 bases from V and 4 bases from J, with 13 bases between. The germline CDR1 and CDR2 sequences are ENHRY and SYGVKD. This CDR3 reads CAISESVGGQKNIQYF. The CDR3 bases are TGTGCCATCAGTGAGTCGGTCGGGGGACAGAAAAACATTCAGTACTTC.

The sample holds many counts of this clonotype. The chain is built from TRBV12-3 or TRBV12-4 and TRBJ1-2; tentatively, D is TRBD1 (5 bases). This CDR3 comprises 15 residues. The V end was cut by 4 bases, the J end by 2 bases, with 14 bases between. CDR3 residues: CASSSPGSRNYGYTF. DNA for the CDR3: TGTGCCAGCAGTTCTCCAGGGAGTAGAAACTATGGCTACACCTTC.

This clonotype was counted between two and nine times. The J gene is TRBJ2-3, the V gene TRBV5-5; no definite D call. Deletions cut 1 base from V and 5 bases from J, with 11 bases between. The CDR3 is made up of 14 amino acids. Germline CDR1 is SGHKS and CDR2 is YYEKEE (reference sequence). For the CDR3, the DNA is TGTGCCAGCAGCTTGTTTCGTCCTGGAGATACGCAGTATTTT. Its translation is CASSLFRPGDTQYF.

The genes are TRBV20-1 and TRBJ2-1; TRBD1 aligns across 10 bases. J was trimmed by 3 bases and V by 2 bases; bases with no gene match: 13. This CDR3 is 18 amino acids long. In germline, CDR1 is DFQATT, CDR2 SNEGSKA (reference sequence). CDR3 bases: TGCAGTGCTAGATCTGAGGTCCTCGGGACAGGGGACTACAATGAGCAGTTCTTC. Its translation: CSARSEVLGTGDYNEQFF.

The genes are TRBV10-3 and TRBJ2-7; 8 positions match TRBD2. There are 15 residues in the CDR3. Germline CDR1 ENHRY, CDR2 SYGVKD. The trim removed 2 bases at V and 1 base at J, leaving 4 bases unmatched. CDR3 sequence: CAISETSGSSYEQYF. In nucleotides, the CDR3 is TGTGCCATCAGTGAGACCAGCGGGAGTTCCTACGAGCAGTACTTC.

The chain combines TRBV18 with TRBJ1-1; D uncertain. Trimming left V 1 base short and J 2 bases short, with 11 bases between. Germline lookup yields CDR1 KGHSH and CDR2 LQKENI. This CDR3 has 15 residues. CDR3 region: CASSPRLRKNTEAFF. The DNA of the CDR3 is TGTGCCAGCTCACCACGTCTCAGGAAAAACACTGAAGCTTTCTTT. Drawing the rest from reference TRBV18 and TRBJ1-1, the complete variable domain is NAGVMQNPRHLVRRRGQEARLRCSPMKGHSHVYWYRQLPEEGLKFMVYLQKENIIDESGMPKERFSAEFPKEGPSILRIQQVVRGDSAAYFCASSPRLRKNTEAFFGQGTRLTVV.

The chain joins TRBV6-1 to TRBJ2-2; 7 nucleotides align to TRBD1. This CDR3 has 13 amino acids. Germline CDR1 and CDR2: MNHNS and SASEGT. V dropped 7 bases and J dropped 7; count of bases not matched to a gene: 6. CDR3 nucleotides: TGTGCCAGCACCCACGACAGGGACGGGGAGCTGTTTTTT. The encoded protein is CASTHDRDGELFF.

The chain carries TRBV5-1 and TRBJ2-5; 10 bases match TRBD1. The CDR3 is made up of 14 amino acids. Germline V gene lookup returns CDR1 SGHRS and CDR2 YFSETQ. V shed 4 bases and J 6 bases; nucleotides not matched to a gene: 6. This CDR3 reads CASSPGQGRKTQYF. The CDR3 DNA reads as TGCGCCAGCAGCCCGGGACAGGGGAGAAAGACCCAGTACTTC.

DNA of the CDR3: TGTGCCACCAGGGACAGGGGCCATTCCAATGAGCAGTTCTTC. Translated, it gives CATRDRGHSNEQFF. V gene TRBV24-1 combines with J gene TRBJ2-1; 9 positions match TRBD1. This CDR3 spans 14 amino acids. V lost 7 bases and J lost 6; bases outside the gene matches: 6. Germline V gene data show CDR1 as KGHDR and CDR2 as SFDVKD.

The chain has TRBV6-1 and TRBJ2-7; TRBD1 matches at 10 bases. The CDR3 runs to 16 residues. CDR1 is MNHNS, CDR2 SASEGT, per germline. The V gene end was trimmed by 4 bases and the J gene end by 4 bases; junction bases not matched to a gene: 10. CDR3 in DNA: TGTGCCAGCAGTGCCCCGACCCCGGGACAGGGGTACGAGCAGTACTTC. As protein: CASSAPTPGQGYEQYF.